This T cell receptor beta chain appears in the sequencing data of a study of T cells after posttransplantation cyclophosphamide. Only in-frame clones appear in the TCRdb table, and some are missing; sequencing was by immunoSEQ multiplex PCR. Observed are 40,000 to 60,000 clones, no singletons, with the top ten taking roughly 2.4%. Findings of the study overall: Recipient CMV seropositivity and CMV reactivation strongly tracked TRB clonality. Skin or GI-infiltrating T cells shared few TRB sequences with blood. Later blood repertoires were often dominated by clones from the donor CD8+ memory compartment.

Germline V gene data show CDR1 as MDHEN and CDR2 as SYDVKM. CDR3 length: 16 amino acids. With 6 bases removed from V and 4 bases from J, the gap between germline ends came to 21 bases. This clone was seen a few times. What it binds is unknown. This TCR came from a man between 35 and 55 years old in good health, CMV-negative, and a related stem cell transplant donor. Material for sequencing was PBMCs. The chain links TRBV28 to TRBJ2-5; tentatively, D is TRBD2 (6 bases). CDR3 loop: CASSPLGRVGGETQYF. In DNA, the CDR3 is TGTGCCAGCAGCCCTCTAGGCCGGGTGGGGGGAGAGACCCAGTACTTC. Full variable domain (outside the CDR3, taken from reference TRBV28 and TRBJ2-5): DVKVTQSSRYLVKRTGEKVFLECVQDMDHENMFWYRQDPGLGLRLIYFSYDVKMKEKGDIPEGYSVSREKKERFSLILESASTNQTSMYLCASSPLGRVGGETQYFGPGTRLLVL.